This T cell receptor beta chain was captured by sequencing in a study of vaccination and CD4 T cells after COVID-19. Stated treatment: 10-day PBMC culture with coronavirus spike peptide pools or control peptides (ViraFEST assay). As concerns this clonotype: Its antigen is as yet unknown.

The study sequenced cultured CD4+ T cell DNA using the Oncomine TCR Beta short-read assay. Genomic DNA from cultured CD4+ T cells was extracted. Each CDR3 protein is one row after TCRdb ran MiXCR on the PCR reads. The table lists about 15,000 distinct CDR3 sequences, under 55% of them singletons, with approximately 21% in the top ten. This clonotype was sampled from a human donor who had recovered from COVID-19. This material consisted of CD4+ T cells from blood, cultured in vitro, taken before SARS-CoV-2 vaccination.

CDR3 nucleotides: TGTGCCAGCAGCCGGAACCCCGGGGGGGCTCAAGAGACCCAGTACTTC. Translating gives CASSRNPGGAQETQYF. The genes are TRBV7-2 and TRBJ2-5; 8 nucleotides match TRBD2. The junction had 10 bases not matched to a gene; V was cut back by 5 bases and J by 2 bases. The CDR3 totals 16 residues. Germline V gene data show CDR1 as SGHTA and CDR2 as FQGNSA.